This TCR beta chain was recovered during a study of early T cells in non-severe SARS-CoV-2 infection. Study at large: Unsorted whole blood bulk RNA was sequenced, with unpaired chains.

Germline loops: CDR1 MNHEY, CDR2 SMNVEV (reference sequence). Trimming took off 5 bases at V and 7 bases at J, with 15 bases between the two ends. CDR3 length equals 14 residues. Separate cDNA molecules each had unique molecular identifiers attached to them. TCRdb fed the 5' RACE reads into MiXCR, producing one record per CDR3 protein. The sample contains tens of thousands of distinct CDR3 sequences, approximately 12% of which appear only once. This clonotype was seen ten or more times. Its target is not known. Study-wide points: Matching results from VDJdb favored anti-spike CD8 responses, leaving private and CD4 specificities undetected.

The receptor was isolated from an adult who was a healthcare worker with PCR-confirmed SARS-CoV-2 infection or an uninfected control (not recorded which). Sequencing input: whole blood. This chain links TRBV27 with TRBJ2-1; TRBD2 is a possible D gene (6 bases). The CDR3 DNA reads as TGTGCCAGCAGTCCAACCCCCGGGGGTAATGAGCAGTTCTTC. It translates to CASSPTPGGNEQFF.